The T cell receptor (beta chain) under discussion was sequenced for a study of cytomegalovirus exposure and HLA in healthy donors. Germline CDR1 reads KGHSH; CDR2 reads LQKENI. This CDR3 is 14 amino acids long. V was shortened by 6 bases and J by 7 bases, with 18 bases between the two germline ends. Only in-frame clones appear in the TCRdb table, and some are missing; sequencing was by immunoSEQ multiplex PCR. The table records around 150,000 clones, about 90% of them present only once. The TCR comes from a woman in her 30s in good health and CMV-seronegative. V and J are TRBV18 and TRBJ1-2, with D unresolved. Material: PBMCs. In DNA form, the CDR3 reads TGTGCCAGCTCCCCCCGAGTGCCGGGGAGTGGCTACACCTTC. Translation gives CASSPRVPGSGYTF.